The 5 T cell receptor beta chains presented below share a single source sample, sequenced in a study of cytomegalovirus exposure and HLA in healthy donors. The PCR employed 60 Vbeta primers together with 13 Jbeta primers. Sequenced by immunoSEQ multiplex PCR; TCRdb stores in-frame clones only, minus some. The table lists approximately 200,000 clones, over 65% of them singletons. The sequenced material came from PBMCs. The source is a boy between 2 and 10 years old in good health and CMV-seronegative.

This chain uses TRBV30 with TRBJ2-7; D not certain. CDR1 is GTSNPN and CDR2 is SVGIG in the germline V gene (reference sequence). CDR3 length equals 11 residues. V was clipped by 2 bases and J by 1 base, with 3 bases between them. CDR3 protein: CAWSLSYEQYF. The CDR3 DNA sequence: TGTGCCTGGAGTTTATCCTACGAGCAGTACTTC. Full variable domain (missing parts from reference TRBV30 and TRBJ2-7): SQTIHQWPATLVQPVGSPLSLECTVEGTSNPNLYWYRQAAGRGLQLLFYSVGIGQISSEVPQNLSASRPQDRQFILSSKKLLLSDSGFYLCAWSLSYEQYFGPGTRLTVT.

The chain is built from TRBV19 and TRBJ2-7; 9 nucleotides agree with TRBD1. With V trimmed by 4 bases and J by 5 bases, 9 bases remained unmatched. CDR3 length equals 15 residues. Per germline, CDR1 LNHDA and CDR2 SQIVND (reference sequence). DNA for the CDR3: TGTGCCAGTAGTACGGGACAGGGAGGTTCCCACGAGCAGTACTTC. It specifies CASSTGQGGSHEQYF.

The gene calls are TRBV7-9 and TRBJ2-3, with TRBD2 identical over 14 bases. The J segment lost 5 bases and the V segment lost 6 bases, leaving 10 bases of the junction unmatched. The CDR3 loop spans 17 amino acids. The germline V gene encodes CDR1 SEHNR and CDR2 FQNEAQ (reference sequence). For the CDR3, the DNA is TGTGCCAGCAGTCATACCGGGACTAGCGGGGGAGGAGATACGCAGTATTTT. Amino acid sequence: CASSHTGTSGGGDTQYF.

The chain couples TRBV27 to TRBJ1-1; D gene uncertain. Trimming cost V 2 bases and J 5 bases, with 12 bases left between them. CDR1 MNHEY and CDR2 SMNVEV come from the germline V gene (reference sequence). This CDR3 is built from 14 residues. CDR3 amino acids: CASSLLPDTTEAFF. Here the CDR3 DNA reads TGTGCCAGCAGTTTACTCCCCGACACTACTGAAGCTTTCTTT.

About this clone: This sample includes further DNA sequences coding for the same CDR3. The chain uses TRBV6-5 and TRBJ2-3; 7 positions agree with TRBD2. CDR3 length: 15 amino acids. Germline trimming cut 6 bases from V and 1 base from J; bases unmatched to any gene: 7. Germline lookup yields CDR1 MNHEY and CDR2 SVGAGI. CDR3: CASSLQRGRTDTQYF. CDR3 nucleotides: TGTGCCAGCAGCCTACAGCGGGGACGCACAGATACGCAGTATTTT.